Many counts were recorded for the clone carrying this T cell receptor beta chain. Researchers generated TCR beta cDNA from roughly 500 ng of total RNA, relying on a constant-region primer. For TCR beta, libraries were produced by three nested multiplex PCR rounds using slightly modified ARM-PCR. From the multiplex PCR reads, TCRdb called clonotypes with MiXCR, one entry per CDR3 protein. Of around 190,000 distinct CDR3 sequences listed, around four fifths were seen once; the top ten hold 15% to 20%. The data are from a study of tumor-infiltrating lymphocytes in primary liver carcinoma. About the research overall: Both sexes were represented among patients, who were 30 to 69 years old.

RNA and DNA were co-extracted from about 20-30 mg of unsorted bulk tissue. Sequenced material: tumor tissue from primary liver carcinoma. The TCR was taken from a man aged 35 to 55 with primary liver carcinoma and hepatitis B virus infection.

Here the CDR3 reads CAWSVGWDTEAFF. The CDR3 coding sequence is TGTGCCTGGAGTGTGGGATGGGACACTGAAGCTTTCTTT. The chain is built from TRBV30 and TRBJ1-1; no reliable D call. The CDR3 is 13 residues long. Germline V CDR1 and CDR2: GTSNPN, SVGIG (reference sequence). Trimming stripped 0 bases from V and 3 bases from J, with 8 bases between.